This T cell receptor (beta chain) was captured in a study of shared T cell receptors in the human thymus. TCRdb keeps only in-frame clones here, not all; method: immunoSEQ multiplex PCR. This sample has hundreds of thousands of clones, with approximately 80% found just once. Trimming cost V 4 bases and J 0 bases; bases outside gene matches: 7. Germline CDR1 reads SGHRS; CDR2 reads YFSETQ. The CDR3 has 16 amino acids. Another study also made use of these data, one on human thymus T cells. Turning to that study: Immunologically healthy infants in Finland undergoing congenital heart defect surgery were the donors. Surgeons resected thymus tissue during corrective heart surgery. Thymic and blood repertoires appeared to carry a bias in their V and J gene usage. Related research examined unrelated individuals and reported that their thymic repertoires overlapped highly.

Source material: thymocytes. This clonotype was obtained from a boy under two years old with a congenital heart defect. The chain uses TRBV5-1 and TRBJ1-2; 9 nucleotides line up with TRBD1. This chain's CDR3 is CASSPTGGLPNYGYTF. Here the CDR3 DNA reads TGCGCCAGCAGCCCGACAGGGGGACTCCCTAACTATGGCTACACCTTC.